This paragraph reports one TCR beta chain. Libraries were prepared by immunoSEQ multiplex PCR; TCRdb keeps only in-frame clonotypes and omits some of them. Of fewer than 200,000 clones in the sample, 76% are singletons; the top ten hold around 7.9%. The V gene's germline CDR1 is MNHEY and CDR2 SVGAGI. J was trimmed by 13 bases and V by 4 bases; bases with no gene match: 8. CDR3 length equals 13 residues. The data derive from a study of blood T cell repertoires in COVID-19. This TCR came from a woman aged 45-65 years with active or convalescent COVID-19. The material sequenced was peripheral blood. The chain carries TRBV6-5 and TRBJ1-4, with TRBD1 identical over 8 bases. The CDR3 sequence is CASSWTGRGLLFF. Written as DNA, the CDR3 is TGTGCCAGCAGTTGGACAGGGCGGGGATTACTGTTTTTT.